This T cell receptor (beta chain) was observed in a study of T-cell memory formation after mild COVID-19. The V end lost 4 bases, the J end lost 8 bases, and 18 bases lay between the germline ends. This CDR3 has 15 residues. Germline V gene lookup returns CDR1 MGHRA and CDR2 YSYEKL. Constant-segment primers were used for 5'RACE, and the resulting TCR alpha and TCR beta cDNA libraries carried sample barcodes and UMIs. TCRdb re-derived calls from the 5' RACE reads in MiXCR, one entry per CDR3 protein. The profile shows fewer than 350,000 distinct CDR3 sequences, 7% to 10% of them singletons. The sequenced sample was PBMCs or a T cell subset sorted from them (not recorded which). The chain uses TRBV4-1 and TRBJ2-1; D is ambiguous. The source of this sequence is a man between 18 and 35 years old who had mild COVID-19 (a few samples of this study predate the infection). Cell type and time point are not known. The CDR3 sequence is CASSPLQLSFDEQFF. The CDR3 nucleotides are TGCGCCAGCAGCCCCTTACAGCTGAGTTTCGATGAGCAGTTCTTC.